The rows below give T cell receptor beta chains drawn from one sample of a study of CD8 T cells in Susac syndrome. TCRdb re-called the immunoSEQ multiplex PCR reads with MiXCR, one entry per CDR3 protein. The table has some 260,000 distinct CDR3 sequences, 93% seen once. The material sequenced was CD4+ T cells from PBMCs. The receptors derive from a human donor with multiple sclerosis. Both conserved end residues are part of each CDR3. Each record gives: V gene, J gene, D gene, clone size, CDR3 DNA, CDR3 protein. The D gene is left open where the match is weak. Clone size is shown for a subset of rows, as once, few, many or a class of expanded clone.

TRBV24-1,TRBJ1-5,-,-,TGTGCCACCAGTGATCGGGGGGAAGAGCCCCAGCATTTT,CATSDRGEEPQHF
TRBV6-5,TRBJ1-1,-,-,TGTGCCAGCGGGTGGGGCACTGAAGCTTTCTTT,CASGWGTEAFF
TRBV6-2/TRBV6-3,TRBJ1-3,-,-,TGTGCCAGCAGTTACACCCTTTACAGCTCTGGAAACACCATATATTTT,CASSYTLYSSGNTIYF
TRBV5-4,TRBJ2-2,-,-,TGTGCCAGCAGCTTGATGCTTACCGGGGAGCTGTTTTTT,CASSLMLTGELFF
TRBV3-1,TRBJ2-1,-,-,TGTGCCAGCAGCCGTGGACGGGCATCCTACAATGAGCAGTTCTTC,CASSRGRASYNEQFF
TRBV20-1,TRBJ2-7,TRBD2,-,TGCAGTGCTTTTAGCGGGGGCTACGAGCAGTACTTC,CSAFSGGYEQYF
TRBV2,TRBJ2-3,TRBD1,-,TGTGCCACGACAGGGTCCGGGACGGACACAGATACGCAGTATTTT,CATTGSGTDTDTQYF
TRBV5-4,TRBJ2-7,TRBD2,-,TGTGCCAGCCCAGGGTCTAGCGGTCCCTACGAGCAGTACTTC,CASPGSSGPYEQYF
TRBV5-1,TRBJ2-5,-,-,TGCGCCAGCAGCTCCGGGGGAGACCAAGAGACCCAGTACTTC,CASSSGGDQETQYF
TRBV6-6,TRBJ1-2,-,-,TGTGCCAGCAGTTACTCGATCGACAAGGGCTACACCTTC,CASSYSIDKGYTF
TRBV28,TRBJ2-1,-,-,TGTGCCAGCAGAAATGTCGTTTACAATGAGCAGTTCTTC,CASRNVVYNEQFF
TRBV30,TRBJ1-1,-,-,TGTGCCTGGAGCCCCGATGGGGGCGGCACTGAAGCTTTCTTT,CAWSPDGGGTEAFF
TRBV4-1,TRBJ2-3,-,-,TGCGCCAGCAGCCAAGCAGAGGGCACAGATACGCAGTATTTT,CASSQAEGTDTQYF
TRBV30,TRBJ2-1,-,-,TGTGCCTGGAACTCGGGGATCGATTACAATGAGCAGTTCTTC,CAWNSGIDYNEQFF
TRBV5-1,TRBJ1-2,-,-,TGCGCCAGCAGCTTACAGGAATTTGGGTATGGCTACACCTTC,CASSLQEFGYGYTF
TRBV12-3/TRBV12-4,TRBJ1-2,TRBD1,-,TGTGCCAGCAGCTTATCCGGGACAGGGGTCGGCTACACCTTC,CASSLSGTGVGYTF
TRBV30,TRBJ1-6,TRBD1,-,TGTGCCTGGAGTAGGGACAGAAATAATTCACCCCTCCACTTT,CAWSRDRNNSPLHF
TRBV25-1,TRBJ2-1,-,-,TGTGCCAGCAGTGTAAGCGGTGAGAAGCAGTTCTTC,CASSVSGEKQFF
TRBV20-1,TRBJ2-1,TRBD2,-,TGCAGTGCTAGAGATCCCGGACTAGCGGGAATCCCATTCTTC,CSARDPGLAGIPFF
TRBV5-4,TRBJ2-2,TRBD2,-,TGTGCCAGCAGCTTGAAAGATAGCGGGCTGGGCACCGGGGAGCTGTTTTTT,CASSLKDSGLGTGELFF
TRBV5-1,TRBJ2-3,TRBD2,-,TGCGCCAGCAGCTTGGCCAGCGGGAGGGATACGCAGTATTTT,CASSLASGRDTQYF
TRBV6-6,TRBJ2-1,-,-,TGTGCCAGCACCCCTGGGCATGAGCAGTTCTTC,CASTPGHEQFF
TRBV9,TRBJ1-3,TRBD1,once,TGTGCCAGCAGCATCCAGGGGGCAGGAAACACCATATATTTT,CASSIQGAGNTIYF
TRBV29-1,TRBJ2-1,TRBD2,-,TGCAGCGTGCCTCGAGCGGGAGGGTTTGGCAATGAGCAGTTCTTC,CSVPRAGGFGNEQFF
TRBV12-3/TRBV12-4,TRBJ1-2,TRBD1,-,TGTGCCAGCAGTTTAGTGAGGGACAGGGTCCCCGATTATGGCTACACCTTC,CASSLVRDRVPDYGYTF
TRBV9,TRBJ2-3,TRBD2,-,TGTGCCAGCAGCGTAGGCGGGGGTTCAAGGGGAGATACGCAGTATTTT,CASSVGGGSRGDTQYF
TRBV19,TRBJ2-6,TRBD2,few,TGTGCCAGTAGTACCCCGAGACTAGCGGGAGTGTCGGGGGCCAACGTCCTGACTTTC,CASSTPRLAGVSGANVLTF
TRBV20-1,TRBJ2-6,-,-,TGCAGTGCTAGGACAGCGAGCTCTGGGGCCAACGTCCTGATTTTC,CSARTASSGANVLIF
TRBV6-2/TRBV6-3,TRBJ2-7,TRBD2,-,TGTGCCAGCAGTTACACTAAAACTAGCGGGGGCTACGAGCAGTACTTC,CASSYTKTSGGYEQYF
TRBV5-1,TRBJ2-2,-,-,TGCGCCAGCAGCTTGATCGGGGCGTCGGGCACCGGGGAGCTGTTTTTT,CASSLIGASGTGELFF
TRBV24-1,TRBJ2-2,-,-,TGTGCCACCAAGGATGCGACAGACACCGGGGAGCTGTTTTTT,CATKDATDTGELFF
TRBV30,TRBJ2-6,-,-,TGTGCCTGGAGATTCCGGGGCTCTGGGGCCAACGTCCTGACTTTC,CAWRFRGSGANVLTF
TRBV4-2,TRBJ2-2,TRBD2,-,TGTGCCAGCAGCCAGGTAGCGGGGGGGCGATCCGGGGAGCTGTTTTTT,CASSQVAGGRSGELFF
TRBV20-1,TRBJ1-1,-,-,TGCAGGGACAGCCGGACGGGGACTGAAGCTTTCTTT,CRDSRTGTEAFF
TRBV28,TRBJ2-3,-,-,TGTGCCAGCAGATCCCCGCGGGGTGGAGCAGATACGCAGTATTTT,CASRSPRGGADTQYF
TRBV7-2,TRBJ2-2,TRBD1,-,TGTGCCAGCAGCTTAGCCCAGGGGGTCAACACCGGGGAGCTGTTTTTT,CASSLAQGVNTGELFF
TRBV4-1,TRBJ1-1,-,-,TGCGCCAGCAGCCAAGATTTGGGGGTTGAAGCTTTCTTT,CASSQDLGVEAFF
TRBV28,TRBJ1-2,-,-,TGTGCCAGCACCTCGGACTATGGCTACACCTTC,CASTSDYGYTF
TRBV16,TRBJ1-2,TRBD1,-,TGTGCCAGCAGCCAACCGGGACAGTCACCTCGTGGCTACACCTTC,CASSQPGQSPRGYTF
TRBV10-3,TRBJ2-2,TRBD2,-,TGTGCCCTGAGGGCAGCGGGAGAAACCGGGGAGCTGTTTTTT,CALRAAGETGELFF
TRBV7-2,TRBJ2-2,-,-,TGTGCCAGCAGATTTCTGGCAGGGGTTATGGGGACTGGGGAGCTGTTTTTT,CASRFLAGVMGTGELFF
TRBV30,TRBJ2-1,-,-,TGTGCCTGGAGGGGATGGGACGCCGGGAATGAGCAGTTCTTC,CAWRGWDAGNEQFF
TRBV19,TRBJ1-5,-,-,TGTGCCAGTAGGGATCCGGGATCAAGCACCCGGCCCCAGCATTTT,CASRDPGSSTRPQHF
TRBV4-2,TRBJ1-6,TRBD1,-,TGTGCCAGCAGCCCCTGGGGCAGGGGGCCTTCACCCCTCCACTTT,CASSPWGRGPSPLHF
TRBV7-9,TRBJ1-1,-,-,TGTGCCAGCAGCCAGAACAGGGCAAATGAAGCTTTCTTT,CASSQNRANEAFF
TRBV18,TRBJ1-1,TRBD1,-,TGTGCCAGCTCCCGATCCCGGGACAGGGCGACATCGAACACTGAAGCTTTCTTT,CASSRSRDRATSNTEAFF
TRBV12-3/TRBV12-4,TRBJ1-1,-,once,TGTGCCAGCAGCCCCACACGTTACACTGAAGCTTTCTTT,CASSPTRYTEAFF
TRBV18,TRBJ2-1,TRBD2,-,TGTGCCAGCTCACCGGGACTAGCGGTACAATCCTACAATGAGCAGTTCTTC,CASSPGLAVQSYNEQFF